Following are 32 T cell receptor beta chains from one sample sequenced in a study of T cell responses to AZD1222 COVID-19 vaccine. Here immunoSEQ multiplex PCR was the method, and the copy in TCRdb shows in-frame clones only, minus some. The sample yields 130,000 to 150,000 clones, 88% seen once. Sequences were derived from peripheral blood, sampled on day 0 of AZD1222 vaccination. The receptors shown here come from an adult in good health.

The V call is TRBV27, the J call TRBJ2-7, with TRBD1 as a possible D gene (7 bases). V was shortened by 4 bases and J by 2 bases, with 24 bases between the two germline ends. The germline V gene encodes CDR1 MNHEY and CDR2 SMNVEV (reference sequence). CDR3 length: 18 amino acids. The DNA for the CDR3 is TGTGCCAGCAGTTGGGCGCCCAGGGGGGATGGGAGCACCTACGAGCAGTACTTC. Protein: CASSWAPRGDGSTYEQYF.

J is TRBJ2-2 and V is TRBV5-1; TRBD1 aligns across 12 bases. CDR3 length: 16 residues. The germline V gene has CDR1 SGHRS and CDR2 YFSETQ. V was clipped by 4 bases and J by 7 bases; unmatched bases: 8. The CDR3 region is CASSREGTGGIGELFF. CDR3 DNA: TGCGCCAGCAGCAGAGAGGGGACAGGGGGCATCGGGGAGCTGTTTTTT.

V is TRBV6-4 and J is TRBJ2-7; 11 nucleotides match TRBD1. Germline V gene lookup returns CDR1 MRHNA and CDR2 SNTAGT. Germline trimming cut 4 bases from V and 3 bases from J; bases unmatched to any gene: 5. The CDR3 is 15 residues long. CDR3 residues: CASSAEGTGGYEQYF. Here the CDR3 DNA reads TGTGCCAGCAGTGCCGAGGGGACAGGGGGCTACGAGCAGTACTTC.

The rearrangement uses TRBV19 and TRBJ2-5; D unclear. The CDR3 spans 13 residues. CDR1 is LNHDA, CDR2 SQIVND, per germline (reference sequence). V lost 3 bases and J lost 5, with 10 bases in between. The CDR3, as DNA: TGTGCCAGTAGTATGGTGGGTTCGGAGACCCAGTACTTC. Amino acid sequence: CASSMVGSETQYF.

This chain uses TRBV5-4 with TRBJ2-2; 7 bases match TRBD1. Germline trimming cut 3 bases from V and 1 base from J; bases unmatched to any gene: 6. Germline assignment: CDR1 SGHNT and CDR2 YYREEE (reference sequence). This CDR3 has 16 residues. CDR3 sequence (DNA): TGTGCCAGCAGCTCGCAGACAGGGAGGAACACCGGGGAGCTGTTTTTT. Translated: CASSSQTGRNTGELFF. Looking up the rest from reference TRBV5-4 and TRBJ2-2 gives the full variable domain: ETGVTQSPTHLIKTRGQQVTLRCSSQSGHNTVSWYQQALGQGPQFIFQYYREEENGRGNFPPRFSGLQFPNYSSELNVNALELDDSALYLCASSSQTGRNTGELFFGEGSRLTVL.

The chain is built from TRBV7-2 and TRBJ1-2; D unresolved. V was clipped by 3 bases and J by 6 bases, with 8 bases between them. Germline V gene lookup returns CDR1 SGHTA and CDR2 FQGNSA. The CDR3 consists of 12 residues. This chain's CDR3 is CASSFPGNGYTF. The CDR3 DNA is TGTGCCAGCAGCTTCCCGGGGAATGGCTACACCTTC.

The V gene is TRBV7-6, the J gene TRBJ2-1; TRBD2 aligns across 11 bases. CDR3 size: 15 residues. Looked up from germline, CDR1 is SGHVS and CDR2 is FNYEAQ. The V and J ends lost 5 bases and 6 bases, in that order; junction bases with no gene match: 6. CDR3 sequence (DNA): TGTGCCAGCAGCCCAGAACTAGCGGGGGCCAATGAGCAGTTCTTC. It encodes CASSPELAGANEQFF. The full variable domain, completed using reference TRBV7-6 and TRBJ2-1, is GAGVSQSPRYKVTKRGQDVALRCDPISGHVSLYWYRQALGQGPEFLTYFNYEAQQDKSGLPNDRFSAERPEGSISTLTIQRTEQRDSAMYRCASSPELAGANEQFFGPGTRLTVL.

This chain uses TRBV25-1 with TRBJ2-7; D not certain. The CDR3 has 14 residues. The germline V and J ends were trimmed by 4 bases and 0 bases, with 10 bases remaining between them. CDR1 and CDR2 from the germline V gene are MGHDK and SYGVNS. DNA of the CDR3: TGTGCCAGCAGTGCAGGAGTCCACTCCTACGAGCAGTACTTC. It encodes CASSAGVHSYEQYF.

The V and J genes are TRBV18 and TRBJ1-3; weak D call: TRBD1 (6 bases). Per the germline V gene, CDR1 is KGHSH and CDR2 is LQKENI. V shed 5 bases and J shed 7 bases, with 12 bases lying between them. This CDR3 spans 13 amino acids. CDR3: CASSLGGRNTIYF. CDR3 DNA sequence: TGTGCCAGCTCATTAGGGGGACGGAACACCATATATTTT. Full variable domain (rest looked up from reference TRBV18 and TRBJ1-3): NAGVMQNPRHLVRRRGQEARLRCSPMKGHSHVYWYRQLPEEGLKFMVYLQKENIIDESGMPKERFSAEFPKEGPSILRIQQVVRGDSAAYFCASSLGGRNTIYFGEGSWLTVV.

In this sample, this clone turned up once. This chain joins TRBV19 and TRBJ1-5; D possibly corresponds to TRBD1 (6 bases). Trimming removed 1 base from V and 7 bases from J, with 17 bases in between. CDR3 length equals 16 residues. From germline, CDR1 is LNHDA and CDR2 SQIVND (reference sequence). CDR3 protein: CASSIGGGPGSQPQHF. CDR3 nucleotides: TGTGCCAGTAGTATAGGTGGGGGCCCGGGGAGCCAGCCCCAGCATTTT.

Comments on this clone: A junction end diverges from the germline sequence, so it may reflect a read error. The CDR3 bases are TGTGCCAGCAACTTACGGGGCAGGGACTATGGCTACACCTTC. Translated, it gives CASNLRGRDYGYTF. The chain has TRBV7-9 and TRBJ1-2, with D possibly TRBD1 on 5 matching bases. CDR3 length: 14 residues. Per the germline V gene, CDR1 is SEHNR and CDR2 is FQNEAQ (reference sequence).

This clone has a single count. The rearrangement links TRBV5-8 to TRBJ2-3; D may be TRBD1 (6 bases). The ends were cut back, 1 base at V and 0 bases at J, with 12 bases in the middle. This CDR3 has 16 residues. CDR1 is SGHTS, CDR2 YDEGEE, per germline. The CDR3 DNA is TGTGCCAGCAGCTTGTATTCGGACAGTAGCACAGATACGCAGTATTTT. As protein: CASSLYSDSSTDTQYF.

This chain uses TRBV2 with TRBJ2-3; D is perhaps TRBD1 (5 bases). The length of the CDR3 is 11 residues. In germline, CDR1 is SNHLY, CDR2 FYNNEI. Trimming cost V 11 bases and J 0 bases, with 6 bases left between them. The CDR3 nucleotides are TGTGCCGGGGCTAGCACAGATACGCAGTATTTT. This translates into CAGASTDTQYF.

The chain recombines TRBV5-6 with TRBJ2-7; 8 bases agree with TRBD1. CDR3 length: 14 amino acids. Germline V gene sequence: CDR1 SGHDT, CDR2 YYEEEE. Trimming took 4 bases from V and 9 from J; bases not matched to a gene: 12. CDR3 in amino acids: CASSKDRVWGVQYF. DNA for the CDR3: TGTGCCAGCAGCAAGGACAGGGTTTGGGGGGTGCAGTACTTC.

The V and J genes are TRBV12-3 or TRBV12-4 and TRBJ2-7; 10 bases match TRBD1. V shed 6 bases, J shed 12 bases, and the junction held 8 bases outside the gene matches. The CDR3 totals 12 residues. Here the CDR3 reads CASRFRDRGSYF. CDR3 DNA sequence: TGTGCCAGCAGGTTCCGGGACAGGGGCTCGTACTTC.

V gene TRBV7-2 combines with J gene TRBJ2-7, with 7 bases lining up with TRBD1. The length of the CDR3 is 14 residues. V shed 4 bases and J 9 bases; nucleotides not matched to a gene: 12. Per germline, CDR1 SGHTA and CDR2 FQGNSA. DNA of the CDR3: TGTGCCAGCAGCTCGGGGACAGTTCCCAGCGTGCAGTACTTC. Encoded protein: CASSSGTVPSVQYF.

This chain uses TRBV5-6 with TRBJ1-5; TRBD1 matches at 7 bases. Germline CDR1 and CDR2: SGHDT and YYEEEE. The junction had 3 bases not matched to a gene; V was cut back by 1 base and J by 8 bases. The CDR3 length is 13 residues. The CDR3 DNA follows: TGTGCCAGCAGCTTGAGGGACAGCAAGCCCCAGCATTTT. This sequence encodes CASSLRDSKPQHF.

This clone was seen a single time. Other DNA sequences in this sample translate to the same CDR3. The V call is TRBV6-5, the J call TRBJ1-3, with D hard to call. The germline V gene has CDR1 MNHEY and CDR2 SVGAGI. V lost 0 bases, J lost 1 base, and 7 bases lay in between. This CDR3 region has 15 residues. The CDR3 protein is CASSYSRGSGNTIYF. The CDR3 nucleotides read TGTGCCAGCAGTTACTCGAGAGGGTCTGGAAACACCATATATTTT.

This sequence joins TRBV6-5 and TRBJ2-7; D perhaps matches TRBD2 (5 bases). The V and J ends lost 5 bases and 6 bases respectively, with 17 bases between them. Germline V lookup: CDR1 MNHEY, CDR2 SVGAGI. The CDR3 totals 14 residues. CDR3 amino acids: CASSPPGGSGEQYF. The DNA for the CDR3 is TGTGCCAGCAGTCCTCCCGGAGGATCTGGCGAGCAGTACTTC.

This clone occurred once. This chain joins TRBV19 and TRBJ2-7, with TRBD1 matching 7 bases. This CDR3 has 16 residues. Germline loops: CDR1 LNHDA, CDR2 SQIVND (reference sequence). Trimming cost V 5 bases and J 2 bases; bases outside gene matches: 12. The DNA of the CDR3 is TGTGCCAGTAGTCTAAAGGGGACAGACGGACCCTACGAGCAGTACTTC. Translating gives CASSLKGTDGPYEQYF.

The chain is built from TRBV5-8 and TRBJ1-5, with 9 bases aligning to TRBD1. Per germline, CDR1 SGHTS and CDR2 YDEGEE. V trimming: 2 bases; J trimming: 0 bases; junction bases outside the gene matches: 9. The CDR3 extends over 18 amino acids. The CDR3 sequence: CASSLWTGAAHSNQPQHF. The CDR3 region has the DNA TGTGCCAGCAGCTTATGGACAGGGGCCGCCCATAGCAATCAGCCCCAGCATTTT. The full variable domain, completed using reference TRBV5-8 and TRBJ1-5, is EAGVTQSPTHLIKTRGQQATLRCSPISGHTSVYWYQQALGLGLQFLLWYDEGEERNRGNFPPRFSGRQFPNYSSELNVNALELEDSALYLCASSLWTGAAHSNQPQHFGDGTRLSIL.

The chain recombines TRBV4-3 with TRBJ1-4; D possibly corresponds to TRBD1 (5 bases). The CDR3 loop spans 17 amino acids. Between the trimmed V and J ends, which lost 3 bases and 7 bases, there was a span of 21 bases. Germline assignment: CDR1 LGHNA and CDR2 YSLEER. The DNA of the CDR3 is TGCGCCAGCAGCCAGTCAATCGCAGGACCCGGGGGTGAAAAACTGTTTTTT. It translates to CASSQSIAGPGGEKLFF.

This chain uses TRBV18 with TRBJ1-1; D not certain. Trimming shortened V by 6 bases and J by 6 bases, and 14 bases separated the two germline ends. Germline V lookup: CDR1 KGHSH, CDR2 LQKENI. This CDR3 comprises 13 residues. This chain's CDR3 is CASSRARAPEAFF. The DNA for the CDR3 is TGTGCCAGCTCCCGTGCTCGAGCCCCTGAAGCTTTCTTT.

This clone was seen a handful of times. V gene TRBV18 combines with J gene TRBJ2-3, with D tentatively TRBD1 (6 bases). Germline assignment: CDR1 KGHSH and CDR2 LQKENI. The CDR3 is 16 amino acids. V lost 2 bases to trimming and J lost 1 base, with 13 bases between them. CDR3 residues: CASSPFTGRGTDTQYF. The DNA for the CDR3 is TGTGCCAGCTCACCATTCACAGGGAGAGGCACAGATACGCAGTATTTT.

The chain uses TRBV5-1 and TRBJ2-3, with TRBD2 identical over 8 bases. The CDR3 runs 15 residues. V lost 5 bases to trimming and J lost 1 base; unmatched junction nucleotides: 6. The germline V gene has CDR1 SGHRS and CDR2 YFSETQ. In nucleotides, the CDR3 is TGCGCCAGCAGTTTGCTGCGGGGGGGCACAGATACGCAGTATTTT. It specifies CASSLLRGGTDTQYF.

V usage is TRBV24-1 and J usage is TRBJ2-1; weak D call: TRBD1 (6 bases). CDR1 KGHDR and CDR2 SFDVKD come from the germline V gene. CDR3 length equals 15 residues. Trimming pared 3 bases from V and 5 bases from J, leaving 13 bases between. For the CDR3, the DNA is TGTGCCACCAGTGATCCCAGGGGTCCCCACAATGAGCAGTTCTTC. Protein sequence: CATSDPRGPHNEQFF.

The V and J genes are TRBV19 and TRBJ1-1; TRBD1 aligns across 8 bases. The CDR3 spans 17 residues. CDR1 is LNHDA, CDR2 SQIVND, per germline (reference sequence). V shed 5 bases, J shed 0 bases, and the junction held 11 bases outside the gene matches. CDR3 coding DNA: TGTGCCAGTAGTCTTCGGACAGGGCGAACAATGAACACTGAAGCTTTCTTT. Amino acids: CASSLRTGRTMNTEAFF. Supplemented by reference TRBV19 and TRBJ1-1, the full variable domain reads DGGITQSPKYLFRKEGQNVTLSCEQNLNHDAMYWYRQDPGQGLRLIYYSQIVNDFQKGDIAEGYSVSREKKESFPLTVTSAQKNPTAFYLCASSLRTGRTMNTEAFFGQGTRLTVV.

The V call is TRBV6-5, the J call TRBJ2-7, with a possible D match to TRBD1 (6 bases). The V gene lost 11 bases and the J gene lost 4 bases, with 12 bases spanning the gap. The CDR3 runs 11 residues. The germline CDR1 and CDR2 sequences are MNHEY and SVGAGI. CDR3 loop: CAGSRGYEQYF. CDR3 nucleotide sequence: TGTGCCGGGAGCAGGGGATACGAGCAGTACTTC.

The chain recombines TRBV4-2 with TRBJ2-3; the D gene is possibly TRBD1 (7 bases). Germline lookup yields CDR1 LGHNA and CDR2 YNFKEQ. The CDR3 is made up of 16 amino acids. Trimming shortened V by 0 bases and J by 4 bases, and 14 bases separated the two germline ends. CDR3 sequence: CASSQDGPGGPDTQYF. CDR3 nucleotide sequence: TGTGCCAGCAGCCAAGACGGGCCAGGGGGGCCAGATACGCAGTATTTT.

V and J are TRBV19 and TRBJ1-1; TRBD1 matches 11 bases. Germline assignment: CDR1 LNHDA and CDR2 SQIVND (reference sequence). The V gene end was trimmed by 5 bases and the J gene end by 4 bases; junction bases not matched to a gene: 6. CDR3 length: 15 amino acids. The CDR3 sequence is CASSGPGTGGTEAFF. The CDR3 DNA is TGTGCCAGTAGTGGGCCCGGGACAGGGGGCACTGAAGCTTTCTTT.

The chain joins TRBV7-8 to TRBJ1-1; 8 nucleotides align to TRBD1. This CDR3 is built from 13 residues. From germline, CDR1 is SGHVS and CDR2 FQNEAQ. The V gene end was trimmed by 5 bases and the J gene end by 1 base; junction bases not matched to a gene: 0. Here the CDR3 DNA reads TGTGCCAGCAGCGACAGGGGGAACACTGAAGCTTTCTTT. Translating it yields CASSDRGNTEAFF.

Concerning this clone itself: At one end, the junction sequence differs from germline, possibly due to a read error. The V and J genes are TRBV3-1 (or the pseudogene TRBV3-2) and TRBJ2-7; TRBD1 matches at 7 bases. The CDR3 has 14 residues. CDR1 and CDR2 (germline): LGHDT, YNNKEL (reference sequence). The DNA of the CDR3 is TGTGCCAGCGGCCAAGAGGGGGCCCCCTACGAGCAGTACTTC. Translated: CASGQEGAPYEQYF.